The entry that follows covers one T cell receptor (beta chain) sequence. At collection, donors were nominally healthy, but unrecorded immune exposures were probable. This CDR3 has 15 residues. After removal of 3 bases from V and 3 bases from J, the junction contained 5 bases not matched to a gene. CDR1 LNHDA and CDR2 SQIVND come from the germline V gene (reference sequence). PCR was performed using 60 Vbeta and 13 Jbeta primers. Assay used: immunoSEQ multiplex PCR; TCRdb lists only in-frame clones, some missing. The sample shows tens of thousands of clones, 75% to 85% of them seen only once. This sample stems from a study of cytomegalovirus exposure and HLA in healthy donors.

This sequence was found in a man aged 50-59 years in good health and CMV-seropositive. Sequenced input: PBMCs. This chain uses TRBV19 with TRBJ2-7; the match to TRBD1 covers 10 bases. CDR3 region: CASSIGQGGLYEQYF. DNA for the CDR3: TGTGCCAGTAGTATTGGACAGGGGGGACTCTACGAGCAGTACTTC.